Sequencing of this T cell receptor beta chain was carried out in a study of response to subunit inactivated influenza vaccine. Overall study findings and caveats: A suggestion made by the authors is that each seasonal influenza vaccination recruits few new T cells.

Germline CDR1 is DFQATT and CDR2 is SNEGSKA (reference sequence). The CDR3 extends over 14 amino acids. The sample holds a few counts of this clonotype. The target antigen is unknown. One end of the junction fails to match germline, which may point to a read error. Using its own MiXCR run on the RT-PCR reads, TCRdb lists one record per CDR3 protein. The sample lists 450,000 to 600,000 distinct CDR3 sequences; approximately 7.8% were seen once. The rearrangement joins TRBV20-1 to TRBJ2-6; maybe TRBD1 (5 bases). This sequence originates from a man aged 50 to 75 who received an inactivated influenza vaccine. The starting material was PBMCs from blood, obtained less than 30 months after vaccination. In DNA form, the CDR3 reads TGCAGTGCTAGAGAAGTAGCTGGGGCCAACGCCCTGACTTTC. Its protein is CSAREVAGANALTF.